Following are 6 T cell receptor beta chains from one sample sequenced in a study of T-cell reconstitution after alpha-beta-depleted transplantation in children. Construction of the TCRbeta library involved unique molecular identifiers. TCRdb redid the calling of the PCR reads with MiXCR, one entry per CDR3 protein. This table has hundreds of thousands of distinct CDR3 sequences, around a sixth appearing once. The sequencing used PBMCs from the stem cell graft donor, collected from the stem cell graft. The origin of the receptors is a human donor who donated a stem cell graft to a child with acute myeloid leukemia.

This clonotype was counted between two and nine times. For the CDR3, the DNA is TGTGCCACCAGTGGCCTAACGAGCTCCTACAATGAGCAGTTCTTC. Its protein is CATSGLTSSYNEQFF. V usage is TRBV24-1 and J usage is TRBJ2-1; no clear D. CDR1 is KGHDR, CDR2 SFDVKD, per germline. The V and J ends lost 5 bases and 0 bases respectively, with 10 bases between them. The CDR3 extends over 15 amino acids.

This clonotype turned up a few times. The rearrangement joins TRBV7-7 to TRBJ2-1; 7 nucleotides align to TRBD1. V was clipped by 1 base and J by 8 bases; unmatched bases: 14. The germline V gene encodes CDR1 SSHAT and CDR2 FNYEAQ (reference sequence). The CDR3 contains 17 residues. The CDR3 DNA is TGTGCCAGCAGCTTAGGCAATCTCCAGGGGGTTAAATATGAGCAGTTCTTC. This codes for CASSLGNLQGVKYEQFF.

This clonotype occurred a few times. The chain links TRBV7-3 to TRBJ1-1; D unresolved. The CDR3 extends over 17 amino acids. Deletions cut 5 bases from V and 0 bases from J, with 19 bases between. Germline V gene sequence: CDR1 SGHTA, CDR2 FQGTGA. The CDR3 coding sequence is TGTGCCAGCAGCCCAGGAGGGTCAGGATCAGTGAACACTGAAGCTTTCTTT. This gives the protein CASSPGGSGSVNTEAFF.

This clonotype was recorded many times. J is TRBJ2-1 and V is TRBV27; 11 nucleotides agree with TRBD2. V lost 6 bases to trimming and J lost 6 bases; unmatched junction nucleotides: 7. CDR1 and CDR2 (germline): MNHEY, SMNVEV (reference sequence). The CDR3 extends over 15 amino acids. The DNA for the CDR3 is TGTGCCAGCAGGACCACTAGCGGGGGTTTCAATGAGCAGTTCTTC. Translating gives CASRTTSGGFNEQFF.

This clonotype was seen repeatedly, ten times or more. The chain carries TRBV13 and TRBJ2-1; D possibly corresponds to TRBD1 (6 bases). V was shortened by 5 bases and J by 5 bases, with 19 bases between the two germline ends. CDR1 is PRHDT, CDR2 FYEKMQ, per germline (reference sequence). The CDR3 loop spans 16 amino acids. CDR3: CASSHKAGRGDNEQFF. The CDR3 DNA sequence: TGTGCCAGCAGCCACAAGGCAGGCAGGGGTGACAATGAGCAGTTCTTC. Using reference TRBV13 and TRBJ2-1 for the parts outside the CDR3, the full variable domain is AAGVIQSPRHLIKEKRETATLKCYPIPRHDTVYWYQQGPGQDPQFLISFYEKMQSDKGSIPDRFSAQQFSDYHSELNMSSLELGDSALYFCASSHKAGRGDNEQFFGPGTRLTVL.

This chain joins TRBV6-1 and TRBJ1-5; D may be TRBD1 (6 bases). This CDR3 has 14 residues. CDR1 is MNHNS, CDR2 SASEGT, per germline. V dropped 6 bases and J dropped 6 bases, with 15 bases sitting between them. CDR3 sequence reads: CASRPGDPSQPQHF. CDR3 coding DNA: TGTGCCAGCAGACCAGGGGATCCGAGTCAGCCCCAGCATTTT.